This T cell receptor beta chain derives from a study of vaccination and CD4 T cells after COVID-19. Losses at the gene ends were 7 bases for V and 5 bases for J; bases not matched to a gene: 6. CDR1 MNHNS and CDR2 SASEGT come from the germline V gene. The CDR3 runs to 14 residues. Sequence data for DNA of cultured CD4+ T cells were generated by the Oncomine TCR Beta short-read assay. TCRdb processed the PCR reads anew with MiXCR; each CDR3 protein has one entry. The data contain 25,000 or so distinct CDR3 sequences, under 70% of them singletons. On this clonotype itself: The target antigen is unknown.

Treatment denoted: 10-day PBMC culture with coronavirus spike peptide pools or control peptides (ViraFEST assay). The chain carries TRBV6-1 and TRBJ1-5; 9 bases line up with TRBD1. What was sequenced was CD4+ T cells from blood, cultured in vitro. The receptor comes from a human donor who had recovered from COVID-19. CDR3 coding DNA: TGTGCCAGCAATCGGGACAGGGACCATCAGCCCCAGCATTTT. Its protein product is CASNRDRDHQPQHF.